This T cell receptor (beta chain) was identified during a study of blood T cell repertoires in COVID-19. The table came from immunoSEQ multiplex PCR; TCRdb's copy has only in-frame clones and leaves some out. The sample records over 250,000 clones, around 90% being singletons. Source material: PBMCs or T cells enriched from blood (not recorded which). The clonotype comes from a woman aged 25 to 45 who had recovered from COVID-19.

The CDR3, as DNA: TGTGCCAGCAGTCCCCTACCGGGACAGCCATTCACAGATACGCAGTATTTT. Protein sequence: CASSPLPGQPFTDTQYF. This rearrangement joins TRBV28 to TRBJ2-3; TRBD1 aligns across 7 bases. The CDR3 has 17 amino acids. CDR1 MDHEN and CDR2 SYDVKM come from the germline V gene. The trim removed 5 bases at V and 2 bases at J, leaving 13 bases unmatched.